These 4 T cell receptor beta chains were all obtained from the same sample, sequenced in a study of blood T cell repertoires in COVID-19. Here immunoSEQ multiplex PCR was the method, and the copy in TCRdb shows in-frame clones only, minus some. This table holds 25,000 to 35,000 clones, 88% found once. The sample comprised peripheral blood. All receptors derive from a man aged 55 to 70 with COVID-19, enrolled during active disease.

This chain joins TRBV20-1 and TRBJ2-1; the match to TRBD2 covers 10 bases. The CDR3 is 15 amino acids. Germline assignment: CDR1 DFQATT and CDR2 SNEGSKA (reference sequence). The V segment lost 3 bases and the J segment 6 bases; nucleotides outside the gene matches: 8. CDR3 DNA: TGCAGTGCTAGTGGGTGGCTAGCGGGGGCCAATGAGCAGTTCTTC. It specifies CSASGWLAGANEQFF.

The V call is TRBV9, the J call TRBJ1-1; 10 nucleotides align to TRBD1. Germline CDR1 and CDR2: SGDLS and YYNGEE. The CDR3 contains 15 residues. With 3 bases clipped from V and 1 base from J, the junction kept 3 bases outside the gene matches. CDR3 sequence (DNA): TGTGCCAGCAGCGGGGGACAGGGGACGAACACTGAAGCTTTCTTT. This translates into CASSGGQGTNTEAFF.

This clone was counted a single time. The CDR3 sequence: CASSFTGGETQYF. In DNA form, the CDR3 reads TGTGCCAGCAGCTTTACGGGAGGAGAGACCCAGTACTTC. The genes are TRBV11-1 and TRBJ2-5; 7 bases line up with TRBD2. Looked up from germline, CDR1 is SGHAT and CDR2 is FQDESV (reference sequence). This CDR3 is 13 amino acids long. Trimming took 3 bases from V and 4 from J; bases not matched to a gene: 2.

The rearrangement links TRBV20-1 to TRBJ1-5, with D unclear. Trimming pared 3 bases from V and 0 bases from J, leaving 15 bases between. CDR3 length equals 16 residues. Germline V CDR1 and CDR2: DFQATT, SNEGSKA (reference sequence). The CDR3 loop is CSASPGGQYSNQPQHF. CDR3 nucleotides: TGCAGTGCTAGTCCGGGAGGGCAGTATAGCAATCAGCCCCAGCATTTT.